The clone carrying this T cell receptor beta chain was detected only once. What it binds is unknown. The junction differs from germline at one of its ends, possibly a read error. Within the ViraFEST assay, antigen-specific CD4+ T cells underwent expansion with viral peptide pools prior to sequencing. Following an approximately 9-day culture, CD4+ T cells were purified. Each person got two doses of an mRNA SARS-CoV-2 vaccine, BNT162b2 or mRNA-1273. Every well housed around 2 million PBMC, which grew in culture alongside 8.5 to 10 IU/ml IL-2 and around 10 ug/ml peptides. Sequenced by immunoSEQ multiplex PCR; TCRdb stores in-frame clones only, minus some. This sample has tens of thousands of clones; roughly 79% occur once, and the top ten carry about 0.86%. The data belong to a study of vaccination effects on CD4 cells after COVID-19. The sequence was obtained from a human donor who received a COVID-19 vaccine. The sequences come from CD4+ T cells from PBMCs cultured with HCoV-OC43 spike peptides, collected after COVID-19 vaccination. Subset of the sample: HCoV-OC43 spike overlapping peptide pool stimulation.

The CDR3 protein is CAINEGGAGEKLFF. Written as DNA, the CDR3 is TGTGCCATCAATGAGGGGGGGGCCGGGGAAAAACTGTTTTTT. The gene calls are TRBV10-3 and TRBJ1-4, with a possible D match to TRBD1 (6 bases). CDR3 length: 14 amino acids. Germline V lookup: CDR1 ENHRY, CDR2 SYGVKD.